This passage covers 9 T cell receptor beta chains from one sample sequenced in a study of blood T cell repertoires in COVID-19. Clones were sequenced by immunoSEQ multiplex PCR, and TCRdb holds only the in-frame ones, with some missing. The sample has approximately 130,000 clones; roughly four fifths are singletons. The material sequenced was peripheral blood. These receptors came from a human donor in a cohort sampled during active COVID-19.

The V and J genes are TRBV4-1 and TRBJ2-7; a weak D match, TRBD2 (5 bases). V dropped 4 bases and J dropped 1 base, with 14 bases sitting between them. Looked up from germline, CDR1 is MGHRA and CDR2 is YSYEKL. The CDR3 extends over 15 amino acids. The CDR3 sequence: CASSPPGSPSYEQYF. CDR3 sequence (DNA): TGCGCCAGCAGCCCGCCGGGGTCACCTTCCTACGAGCAGTACTTC.

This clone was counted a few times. The CDR3 protein is CASSLGQGDTEAFF. CDR3 coding DNA: TGTGCCAGCAGCTTAGGACAGGGAGACACTGAAGCTTTCTTT. This chain joins TRBV9 and TRBJ1-1, with 8 nucleotides matching TRBD1. This CDR3 contains 14 residues. The germline gives CDR1 SGDLS, CDR2 YYNGEE. With V trimmed by 4 bases and J by 3 bases, 5 bases remained unmatched.

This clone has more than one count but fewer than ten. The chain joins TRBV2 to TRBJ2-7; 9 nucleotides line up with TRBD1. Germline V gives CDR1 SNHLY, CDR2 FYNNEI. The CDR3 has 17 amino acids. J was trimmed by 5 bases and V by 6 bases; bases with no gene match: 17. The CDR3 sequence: CASSLGNLGQGYHEQYF. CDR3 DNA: TGTGCCAGCAGCCTAGGAAATTTGGGACAGGGATACCACGAGCAGTACTTC.

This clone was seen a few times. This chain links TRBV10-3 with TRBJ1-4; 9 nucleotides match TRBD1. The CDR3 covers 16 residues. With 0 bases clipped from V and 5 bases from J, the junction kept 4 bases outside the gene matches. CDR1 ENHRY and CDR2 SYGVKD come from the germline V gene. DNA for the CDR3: TGTGCCATCAGTGAGTCCCACGGGACAGGGAATGAAAAACTGTTTTTT. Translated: CAISESHGTGNEKLFF.

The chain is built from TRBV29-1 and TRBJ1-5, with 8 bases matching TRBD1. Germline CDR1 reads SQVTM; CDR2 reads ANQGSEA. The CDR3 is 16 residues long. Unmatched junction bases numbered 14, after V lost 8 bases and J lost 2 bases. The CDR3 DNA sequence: TGCAGCCCCCCAGGCCCGGACAGGGTCCGCAATCAGCCCCAGCATTTT. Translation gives CSPPGPDRVRNQPQHF.

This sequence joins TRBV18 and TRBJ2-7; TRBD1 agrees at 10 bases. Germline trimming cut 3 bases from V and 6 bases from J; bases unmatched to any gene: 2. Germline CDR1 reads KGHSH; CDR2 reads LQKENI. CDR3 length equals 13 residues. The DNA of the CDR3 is TGTGCCAGCTCACCGGGGACAGGGGTCGAGCAGTACTTC. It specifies CASSPGTGVEQYF.

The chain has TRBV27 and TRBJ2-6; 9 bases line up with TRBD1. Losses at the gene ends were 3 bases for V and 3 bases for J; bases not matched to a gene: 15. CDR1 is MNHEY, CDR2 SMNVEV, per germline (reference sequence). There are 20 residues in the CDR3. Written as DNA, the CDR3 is TGTGCCAGCAGTTTTTCACTGGGGACAGGGAGATTCGGTGGGGCCAACGTCCTGACTTTC. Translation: CASSFSLGTGRFGGANVLTF.

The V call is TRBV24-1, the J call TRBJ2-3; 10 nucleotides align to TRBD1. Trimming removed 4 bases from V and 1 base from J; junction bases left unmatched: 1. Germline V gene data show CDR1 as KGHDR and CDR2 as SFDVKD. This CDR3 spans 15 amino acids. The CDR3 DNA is TGTGCCACCAGTGAGGGGACAGGGGGCACAGATACGCAGTATTTT. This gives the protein CATSEGTGGTDTQYF.

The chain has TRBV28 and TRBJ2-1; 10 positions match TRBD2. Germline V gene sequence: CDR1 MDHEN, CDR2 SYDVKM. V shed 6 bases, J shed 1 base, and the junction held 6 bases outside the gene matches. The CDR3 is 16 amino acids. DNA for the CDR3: TGTGCCAGCAGCATACGGACTAGCGGATCCTACAATGAGCAGTTCTTC. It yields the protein CASSIRTSGSYNEQFF.